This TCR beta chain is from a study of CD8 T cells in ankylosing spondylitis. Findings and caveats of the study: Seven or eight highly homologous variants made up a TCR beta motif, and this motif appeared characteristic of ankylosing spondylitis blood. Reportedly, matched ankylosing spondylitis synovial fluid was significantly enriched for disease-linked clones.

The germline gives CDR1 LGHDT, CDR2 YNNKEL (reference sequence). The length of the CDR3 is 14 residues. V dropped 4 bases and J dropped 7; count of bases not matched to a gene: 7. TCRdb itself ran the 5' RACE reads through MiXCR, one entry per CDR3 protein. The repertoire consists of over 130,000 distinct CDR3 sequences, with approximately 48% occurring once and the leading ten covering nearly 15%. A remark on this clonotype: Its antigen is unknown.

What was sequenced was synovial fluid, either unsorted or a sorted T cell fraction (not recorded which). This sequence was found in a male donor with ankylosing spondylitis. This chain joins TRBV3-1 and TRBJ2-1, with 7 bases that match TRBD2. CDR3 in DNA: TGTGCCAGCAGCCCAGAGGCGGGAGTTAATGAGCAGTTCTTC. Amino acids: CASSPEAGVNEQFF.